This T cell receptor (beta chain) was recovered during a study of OX40 agonist ivuxolimab in advanced cancers. Regarding the study as a whole: Antigen specificity remained undetermined for the expanded peripheral T cells.

The CDR3 is 12 amino acids. Trimming left V 2 bases short and J 0 bases short, with 2 bases between. Looked up from germline, CDR1 is SGHVS and CDR2 is FQNEAQ. Remarks on this clone: What it recognizes is unknown.

Clones were sequenced by immunoSEQ multiplex PCR, and TCRdb holds only the in-frame ones, with some missing. The repertoire includes about 24,000 clones, 79% of them detected once, and roughly 13% sits in the top ten. Enrollment shut out patients with autoimmune disease history or systemic immunosuppression. The rearrangement joins TRBV7-8 to TRBJ2-7; no reliable D call. Material: CD4+ or CD8+ T cells sorted from blood, obtained in a trial of the OX40 agonist ivuxolimab. This receptor was taken from an adult with an advanced solid tumor such as melanoma, head and neck, liver or kidney cancer. As DNA, the CDR3 is TGTGCCAGCAGCTTAACCTCCTACGAGCAGTACTTC. Translated: CASSLTSYEQYF.